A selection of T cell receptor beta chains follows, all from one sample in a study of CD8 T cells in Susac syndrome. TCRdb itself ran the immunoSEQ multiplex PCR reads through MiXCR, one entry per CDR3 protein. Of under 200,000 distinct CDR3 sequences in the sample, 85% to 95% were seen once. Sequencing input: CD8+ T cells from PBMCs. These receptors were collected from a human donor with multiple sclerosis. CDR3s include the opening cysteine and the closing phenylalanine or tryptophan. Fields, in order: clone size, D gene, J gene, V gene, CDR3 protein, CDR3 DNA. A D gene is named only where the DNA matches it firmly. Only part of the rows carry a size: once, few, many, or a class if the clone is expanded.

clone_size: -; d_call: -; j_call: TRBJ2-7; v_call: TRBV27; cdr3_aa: CASSYGLSYEQYF; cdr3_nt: TGTGCCAGCAGTTACGGGCTCTCCTACGAGCAGTACTTC
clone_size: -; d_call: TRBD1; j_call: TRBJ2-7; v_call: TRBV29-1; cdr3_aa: CSVEWLGTGSPEQYF; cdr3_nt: TGCAGCGTTGAATGGTTGGGGACAGGGTCACCCGAGCAGTACTTC
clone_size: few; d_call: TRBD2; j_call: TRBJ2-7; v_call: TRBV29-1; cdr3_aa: CSVAGTSGTSSYEQYF; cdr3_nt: TGCAGCGTTGCGGGGACTAGCGGGACTAGTTCCTACGAGCAGTACTTC
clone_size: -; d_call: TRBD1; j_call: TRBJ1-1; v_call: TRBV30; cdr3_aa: CAWSTLTGASNTEAFF; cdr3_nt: TGTGCCTGGAGTACCCTGACAGGGGCCTCCAACACTGAAGCTTTCTTT
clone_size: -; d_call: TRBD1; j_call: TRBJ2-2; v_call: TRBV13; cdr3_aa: CASSPTGTGNTGELFF; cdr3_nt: TGTGCCAGCAGCCCAACCGGGACAGGGAACACCGGGGAGCTGTTTTTT
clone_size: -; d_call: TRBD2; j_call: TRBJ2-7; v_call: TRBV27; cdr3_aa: CASSAPGGYHEQYF; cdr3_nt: TGTGCCAGCAGTGCCCCGGGGGGTTACCACGAGCAGTACTTC
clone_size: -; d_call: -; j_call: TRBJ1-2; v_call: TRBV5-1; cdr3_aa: CASSPTLEGPYGYTF; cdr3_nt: TGCGCCAGCAGCCCCACCCTAGAAGGGCCCTATGGCTACACCTTC
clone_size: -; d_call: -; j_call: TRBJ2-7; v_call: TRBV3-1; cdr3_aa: CASSQFGQQTHEQYF; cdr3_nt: TGTGCCAGCAGCCAATTCGGACAGCAAACGCACGAGCAGTACTTC
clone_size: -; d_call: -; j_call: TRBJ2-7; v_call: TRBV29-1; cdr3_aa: CSVVGGVSYEQYF; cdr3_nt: TGCAGCGTTGTTGGCGGTGTCTCCTACGAGCAGTACTTC
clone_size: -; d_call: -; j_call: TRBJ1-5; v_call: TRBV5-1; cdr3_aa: CASSITGNQPQHF; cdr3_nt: TGCGCCAGCAGCATTACAGGGAATCAGCCCCAGCATTTT
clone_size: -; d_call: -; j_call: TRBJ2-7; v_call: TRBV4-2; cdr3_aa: CASSQGPGITPSYEQYF; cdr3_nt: TGTGCCAGCAGCCAAGGTCCGGGGATCACCCCCTCCTACGAGCAGTACTTC
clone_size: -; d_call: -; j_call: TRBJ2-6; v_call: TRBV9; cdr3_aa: CASSVRAAGANVLTF; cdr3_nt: TGTGCCAGCAGCGTGCGCGCAGCCGGGGCCAACGTCCTGACTTTC
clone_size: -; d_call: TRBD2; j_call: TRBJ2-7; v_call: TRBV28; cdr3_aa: CASGRSGGTYEQYF; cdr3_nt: TGTGCCAGCGGACGTAGCGGGGGAACTTACGAGCAGTACTTC
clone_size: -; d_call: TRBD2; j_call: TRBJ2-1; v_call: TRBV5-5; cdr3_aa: CASSKNPGLAGEGEQFF; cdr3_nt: TGTGCCAGCAGCAAGAATCCGGGACTAGCGGGAGAGGGTGAGCAGTTCTTC
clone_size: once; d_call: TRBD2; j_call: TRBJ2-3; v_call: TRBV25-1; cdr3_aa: CASTRGVYDTQYF; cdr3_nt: TGTGCCAGCACCCGGGGGGTTTATGATACGCAGTATTTT
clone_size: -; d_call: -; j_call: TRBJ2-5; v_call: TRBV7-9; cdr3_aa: CASSLIRASRQETQYF; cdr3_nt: TGTGCCAGCAGCTTAATCCGGGCTTCCCGCCAAGAGACCCAGTACTTC
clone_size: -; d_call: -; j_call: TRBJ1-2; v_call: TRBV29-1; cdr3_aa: CSAQQGRGGYTF; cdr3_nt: TGCAGCGCACAACAGGGAAGGGGTGGCTACACCTTC
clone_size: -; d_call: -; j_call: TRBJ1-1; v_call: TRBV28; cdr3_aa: CASSEWSGEAFF; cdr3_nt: TGTGCCAGCAGCGAGTGGTCCGGTGAAGCTTTCTTT
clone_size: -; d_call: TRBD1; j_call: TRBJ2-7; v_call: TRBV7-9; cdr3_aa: CASSFPGQPYEQYF; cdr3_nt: TGTGCCAGCAGTTTCCCGGGACAGCCCTACGAGCAGTACTTC
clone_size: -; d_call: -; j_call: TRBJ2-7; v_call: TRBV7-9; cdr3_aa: CASSLVRPSEQYF; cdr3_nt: TGTGCCAGCAGCTTGGTTCGGCCTTCCGAGCAGTACTTC
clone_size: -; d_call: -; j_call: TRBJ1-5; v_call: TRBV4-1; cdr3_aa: CASSRKAGEWSQPQHF; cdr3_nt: TGCGCCAGCAGCCGCAAGGCGGGGGAATGGTCTCAGCCCCAGCATTTT